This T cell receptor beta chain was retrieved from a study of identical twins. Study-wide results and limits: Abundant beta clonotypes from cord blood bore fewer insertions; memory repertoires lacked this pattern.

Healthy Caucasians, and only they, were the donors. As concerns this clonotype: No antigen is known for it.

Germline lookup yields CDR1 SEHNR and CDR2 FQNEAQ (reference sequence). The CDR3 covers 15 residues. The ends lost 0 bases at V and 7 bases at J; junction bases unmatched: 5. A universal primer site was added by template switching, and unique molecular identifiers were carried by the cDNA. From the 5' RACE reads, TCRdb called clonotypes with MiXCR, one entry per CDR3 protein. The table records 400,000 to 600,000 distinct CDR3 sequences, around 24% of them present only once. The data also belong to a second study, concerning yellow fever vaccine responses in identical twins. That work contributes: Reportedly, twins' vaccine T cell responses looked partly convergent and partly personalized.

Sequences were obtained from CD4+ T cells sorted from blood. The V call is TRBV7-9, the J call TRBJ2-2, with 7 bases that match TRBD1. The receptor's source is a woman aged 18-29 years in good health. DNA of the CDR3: TGTGCCAGCAGCTTAGCGACAGGGAGAAACGGGGAGCTGTTTTTT. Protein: CASSLATGRNGELFF.